A single sample gave rise to the 28 T cell receptor beta chains below, sequenced in a study of CD8 T cells in Susac syndrome. Roughly 0.45 to 1 ug RNA was reverse transcribed with random hexamers. From the immunoSEQ multiplex PCR reads, TCRdb called clonotypes with MiXCR, one entry per CDR3 protein. The top ten clones hold around 0.096% of a sample with some 200,000 distinct CDR3 sequences, approximately 96% of them seen once. The specimen was CD4+ T cells from PBMCs. These receptors originate from a human donor with Susac syndrome.

The chain has TRBV27 and TRBJ2-4; tentatively, D is TRBD1 or TRBD2 (5 bases each). V was pared by 5 bases and J by 0 bases, with 14 bases between. This CDR3 is built from 16 residues. CDR1 is MNHEY and CDR2 is SMNVEV in the germline V gene (reference sequence). This CDR3 is CASSLRDGIAKNIQYF. The CDR3 DNA is TGTGCCAGCAGTCTCCGGGACGGGATAGCCAAAAACATTCAGTACTTC.

The chain couples TRBV4-1 to TRBJ1-3; possible D gene TRBD1, 6 bases. Trimming took off 3 bases at V and 1 base at J, with 10 bases between the two ends. CDR3 length equals 15 residues. Germline CDR1 and CDR2: MGHRA and YSYEKL. The DNA for the CDR3 is TGCGCCAGCAGCCAGATACAGGGATCTGGAAACACCATATATTTT. It encodes CASSQIQGSGNTIYF.

The rearrangement links TRBV29-1 to TRBJ1-1; possible D gene TRBD1, 6 bases. The CDR3 is 13 residues long. V gave up 7 bases and J gave up 1 base, with 13 bases separating them. Germline assignment: CDR1 SQVTM and CDR2 ANQGSEA. The CDR3 region has the DNA TGCAGCGGCAAGACAGGAGGGAACACTGAAGCTTTCTTT. Amino acid sequence: CSGKTGGNTEAFF.

The rearrangement joins TRBV6-6 to TRBJ2-7; tentative D call: TRBD1 (7 bases). This CDR3 spans 15 amino acids. Germline V CDR1 and CDR2: MNHNY, SVGAGI (reference sequence). The V end was cut by 3 bases, the J end by 0 bases, with 12 bases between. CDR3 nucleotides: TGTGCCAGCAGTTATGGCCAGGGGGGCTCCTACGAGCAGTACTTC. Its translation: CASSYGQGGSYEQYF.

This sequence joins TRBV5-1 and TRBJ2-1; D unresolved. The CDR3 extends over 11 amino acids. Germline loops: CDR1 SGHRS, CDR2 YFSETQ. Trimming took 5 bases from V and 6 from J, leaving 6 bases between them. CDR3 bases: TGCGCCAGCAGAGGAGTCAATGAGCAGTTCTTC. This codes for CASRGVNEQFF.

In its sample, this clonotype was seen a few times. The CDR3 nucleotides read TGTGCCAGCAGTGTAACCGGGGAGCTGTTTTTT. This sequence encodes CASSVTGELFF. The chain employs TRBV25-1 and TRBJ2-2; D not resolved. CDR3 length: 11 amino acids. The germline gives CDR1 MGHDK, CDR2 SYGVNS. Deletions cut 4 bases from V and 5 bases from J, with 2 bases between.

The V and J genes are TRBV10-3 and TRBJ2-7, with D hard to call. V dropped 4 bases and J dropped 3 bases, with 13 bases sitting between them. The CDR3 is 14 amino acids. Germline V lookup: CDR1 ENHRY, CDR2 SYGVKD. The CDR3 bases are TGTGCCATCAGTGTAGGGTTAAGGGACTACGAGCAGTACTTC. Protein sequence: CAISVGLRDYEQYF.

This clonotype was observed a single time. The V and J genes are TRBV4-2 and TRBJ2-7; 13 nucleotides line up with TRBD2. The V gene's germline CDR1 is LGHNA and CDR2 YNFKEQ. The junction had 5 bases not matched to a gene; V was cut back by 0 bases and J by 3 bases. This CDR3 region has 17 residues. CDR3 loop: CASSQDGLAGAHYEQYF. The CDR3 nucleotides are TGTGCCAGCAGCCAAGATGGACTAGCGGGGGCCCACTACGAGCAGTACTTC.

This chain connects TRBV29-1 to TRBJ1-2, with 12 bases matching TRBD1. Trimming cost V 6 bases and J 8 bases; bases outside gene matches: 7. The germline CDR1 and CDR2 sequences are SQVTM and ANQGSEA. This CDR3 comprises 13 residues. The CDR3 protein is CSVAPGTGGGYTF. The DNA for the CDR3 is TGCAGCGTCGCCCCCGGGACAGGGGGCGGCTACACCTTC.

The V and J genes are TRBV2 and TRBJ2-5; tentative D call: TRBD2 (7 bases). Germline V gene data show CDR1 as SNHLY and CDR2 as FYNNEI. Trimming pared 11 bases from V and 4 bases from J, leaving 14 bases between. The CDR3 extends over 12 amino acids. CDR3 amino acids: CAGGGDPETQYF. CDR3 nucleotides: TGTGCCGGAGGGGGGGATCCAGAGACCCAGTACTTC.

J is TRBJ2-7 and V is TRBV30, with D unclear. V dropped 1 base and J dropped 9 bases, with 13 bases sitting between them. This CDR3 has 12 amino acids. CDR1 is GTSNPN and CDR2 is SVGIG in the germline V gene (reference sequence). CDR3 sequence (DNA): TGTGCCTGGAGTGGCCCCATCCTCGGGCAGTACTTC. This gives the protein CAWSGPILGQYF.

The V gene is TRBV6-2 or TRBV6-3, the J gene TRBJ2-2, with D perhaps TRBD1 or TRBD2 (5 bases each). V was clipped by 2 bases and J by 3 bases, with 13 bases between them. This CDR3 contains 16 residues. Per germline, CDR1 MNHEY and CDR2 SVGEGT. The chain's CDR3 is CASSYGPQGDTGELFF. The CDR3 nucleotides read TGTGCCAGCAGTTACGGCCCGCAGGGAGACACCGGGGAGCTGTTTTTT.

V and J are TRBV20-1 and TRBJ1-2; tentatively, D is TRBD1 (5 bases). CDR3 size: 12 residues. Trimming stripped 4 bases from V and 6 bases from J, with 12 bases between. Germline V CDR1 and CDR2: DFQATT, SNEGSKA (reference sequence). The CDR3 nucleotides are TGCAGTGCTAACCCCGGGACCCATGGCTACACCTTC. As protein: CSANPGTHGYTF.

The gene calls are TRBV19 and TRBJ1-4; 10 nucleotides match TRBD1. The germline gives CDR1 LNHDA, CDR2 SQIVND (reference sequence). The CDR3 runs 13 residues. V gave up 4 bases and J gave up 7 bases; unmatched junction bases: 0. CDR3 protein: CASSRDRGEKLFF. The CDR3 DNA sequence: TGTGCCAGTAGTAGGGACAGGGGTGAAAAACTGTTTTTT.

J is TRBJ1-4 and V is TRBV30, with 7 positions matching TRBD1. The germline V gene encodes CDR1 GTSNPN and CDR2 SVGIG (reference sequence). Trimming cost V 8 bases and J 7 bases; bases outside gene matches: 13. The CDR3 loop spans 14 amino acids. The CDR3 DNA sequence: TGTGCCACCGACAGGGTGGGCGGTAGTGAAAAACTGTTTTTT. Protein product: CATDRVGGSEKLFF.

This rearrangement joins TRBV7-2 to TRBJ2-2; unclear D gene. Germline V CDR1 and CDR2: SGHTA, FQGNSA. Trimming pared 2 bases from V and 3 bases from J, leaving 4 bases between. The CDR3 totals 13 residues. The CDR3 spells CASSLSHTGELFF. For the CDR3, the DNA is TGTGCCAGCAGCTTATCTCACACCGGGGAGCTGTTTTTT.

V gene TRBV29-1 combines with J gene TRBJ2-5; a possible D gene is TRBD2 (6 bases). V was cut by 6 bases and J by 5 bases, with 19 bases left in between. Germline V gene sequence: CDR1 SQVTM, CDR2 ANQGSEA. CDR3 size: 14 residues. This chain's CDR3 is CSVLGTQTEETQYF. Written as DNA, the CDR3 is TGCAGCGTCCTCGGGACTCAAACCGAGGAGACCCAGTACTTC.

V usage is TRBV12-3 or TRBV12-4 and J usage is TRBJ1-2, with a possible D match to TRBD1 (6 bases). This CDR3 has 14 amino acids. V lost 1 base and J lost 4, with 10 bases in between. DNA of the CDR3: TGTGCCAGCAGTTTAGACGGGACAAGCTATGGCTACACCTTC. This translates into CASSLDGTSYGYTF.

This chain uses TRBV30 with TRBJ1-5, with D tentatively TRBD1 (5 bases). The CDR3 consists of 13 residues. Trimming stripped 3 bases from V and 7 bases from J, with 13 bases between. The V gene's germline CDR1 is GTSNPN and CDR2 SVGIG (reference sequence). The CDR3 nucleotides read TGTGCCTGGAGAGGGGTTTCCGAACAGCCCCAGCATTTT. As protein: CAWRGVSEQPQHF.

The J gene is TRBJ1-5, the V gene TRBV30, with D possibly being TRBD1 (5 bases). Trimming shortened V by 5 bases and J by 1 base, and 12 bases separated the two germline ends. Looked up from germline, CDR1 is GTSNPN and CDR2 is SVGIG (reference sequence). This CDR3 has 14 residues. In nucleotides, the CDR3 is TGTGCCTGGGGGGGGACCGCAAGCAATCAGCCCCAGCATTTT. Encoded protein: CAWGGTASNQPQHF.

This chain uses TRBV28 with TRBJ2-5, with D possibly TRBD2 on 6 matching bases. Looked up from germline, CDR1 is MDHEN and CDR2 is SYDVKM. Trimming removed 3 bases from V and 7 bases from J, with 15 bases in between. This CDR3 spans 14 amino acids. The CDR3 region is CASSFLRSGVTQYF. The CDR3 nucleotides read TGTGCCAGCAGTTTCCTTCGGTCGGGGGTGACCCAGTACTTC.

This clonotype was counted once. The rearrangement uses TRBV29-1 and TRBJ1-2; TRBD1 is a possible D gene (6 bases). There are 12 residues in the CDR3. Germline loops: CDR1 SQVTM, CDR2 ANQGSEA. The germline V and J ends were trimmed by 6 bases and 8 bases, with 16 bases remaining between them. This CDR3 is CSVWRQVGGYTF. The CDR3 region has the DNA TGCAGCGTCTGGAGACAGGTCGGGGGCTACACCTTC.

This chain joins TRBV12-3 or TRBV12-4 and TRBJ1-2; TRBD1 aligns across 7 bases. Trimming removed 3 bases from V and 3 bases from J; junction bases left unmatched: 4. The CDR3 consists of 14 residues. The CDR3 nucleotides are TGTGCCAGCAGTTTTAAAGGGGGCGACTATGGCTACACCTTC. Translated: CASSFKGGDYGYTF.

The chain is built from TRBV30 and TRBJ2-5, with D possibly matching TRBD1 (6 bases). Germline V lookup: CDR1 GTSNPN, CDR2 SVGIG (reference sequence). The CDR3 spans 13 residues. V lost 7 bases, J lost 2 bases, and 14 bases lay in between. The CDR3 bases are TGTGCCTTGGACGGACAGTTACAAGAGACCCAGTACTTC. The encoded protein is CALDGQLQETQYF. Supplemented by reference TRBV30 and TRBJ2-5, the full variable domain reads SQTIHQWPATLVQPVGSPLSLECTVEGTSNPNLYWYRQAAGRGLQLLFYSVGIGQISSEVPQNLSASRPQDRQFILSSKKLLLSDSGFYLCALDGQLQETQYFGPGTRLLVL.

The chain has TRBV3-1 and TRBJ2-3; 8 bases line up with TRBD2. The CDR3 totals 15 residues. With V trimmed by 2 bases and J by 4 bases, 5 bases remained unmatched. Germline lookup yields CDR1 LGHDT and CDR2 YNNKEL (reference sequence). CDR3 loop: CASSQNSGAADTQYF. The DNA for the CDR3 is TGTGCCAGCAGCCAAAATAGCGGGGCCGCAGATACGCAGTATTTT.

This clonotype was picked up one time. V and J are TRBV12-3 or TRBV12-4 and TRBJ1-5; D remains ambiguous. This CDR3 has 13 residues. V gave up 3 bases and J gave up 5 bases, with 8 bases separating them. The CDR3 region has the DNA TGTGCCAGCAGTTTCTCTCTTGATCAGCCCCAGCATTTT. Translation gives CASSFSLDQPQHF.

The chain carries TRBV7-9 and TRBJ2-5; no clear D. Germline V gene lookup returns CDR1 SEHNR and CDR2 FQNEAQ (reference sequence). Trimming took 6 bases from V and 0 from J, leaving 5 bases between them. The CDR3 contains 12 residues. CDR3: CASRPNQETQYF. The CDR3 nucleotides read TGTGCCAGCAGACCCAACCAAGAGACCCAGTACTTC.

The chain has TRBV18 and TRBJ2-3, with D unresolved. V was trimmed by 0 bases and J by 0 bases, leaving 10 bases between them. This CDR3 has 16 amino acids. The germline V gene has CDR1 KGHSH and CDR2 LQKENI. CDR3 region: CASSPPGRPSTDTQYF. The CDR3 DNA follows: TGTGCCAGCTCACCACCGGGCAGGCCTAGCACAGATACGCAGTATTTT.